These 17 T cell receptor beta chains share one sample of origin, sequenced in a study of T cell repertoires in cytomegalovirus infection. TCRdb passed the reads through MiXCR, listing each CDR3 protein once. In the table there are some 300,000 distinct CDR3 sequences, about 8.8% of which are singletons. The sequenced sample was PBMCs. Receptors were obtained from a human donor in good health (CMV status not recorded). Some clones in this sample may be carry-over from other donors' samples.

This clonotype came up many times. The CDR3 DNA reads TGTGCCAGCAGCTTAGACGGAGGGAATTCACCCCTCCACTTT. Its protein is CASSLDGGNSPLHF. The V call is TRBV7-8, the J call TRBJ1-6; unclear D gene. The CDR3 length is 14 residues. CDR1 and CDR2 from the germline V gene are SGHVS and FQNEAQ. V was pared by 1 base and J by 7 bases, with 8 bases between.

Of note for this clonotype: A much larger clone lies a single base off, so this may be a read error. The rearrangement joins TRBV29-1 to TRBJ1-1; D is perhaps TRBD1 (6 bases). The CDR3 is 14 amino acids. Germline lookup yields CDR1 SQVTM and CDR2 ANQGSEA. Trimming took off 4 bases at V and 5 bases at J, with 17 bases between the two ends. The CDR3 protein is CSVGRRPRGTEAFF. DNA of the CDR3: TGCAGCGTTGGAAGAAGGCCGAGGGGGACTGAAGCTTTCTTT. The full variable domain, its missing parts supplied by reference TRBV29-1 and TRBJ1-1, is SAVISQKPSRDICQRGTSLTIQCQVDSQVTMMFWYRQQPGQSLTLIATANQGSEATYESGFVIDKFPISRPNLTFSTLTVSNMSPEDSSIYLCSVGRRPRGTEAFFGQGTRLTVV.

V usage is TRBV10-3 and J usage is TRBJ2-7, with D possibly matching TRBD2 (6 bases). This CDR3 is built from 12 residues. The germline V and J ends were trimmed by 6 bases and 3 bases, with 9 bases remaining between them. Germline loops: CDR1 ENHRY, CDR2 SYGVKD. CDR3 region: CAISGGVYEQYF. In nucleotides, the CDR3 is TGTGCCATCAGCGGGGGAGTCTACGAGCAGTACTTC.

This clonotype was recorded at least ten times. The V and J genes are TRBV7-6 and TRBJ2-7; D possibly matches TRBD1 or TRBD2 (5 bases each). The CDR3 spans 15 residues. V dropped 5 bases and J dropped 0 bases, with 14 bases sitting between them. Germline V gene sequence: CDR1 SGHVS, CDR2 FNYEAQ. This chain's CDR3 is CASSTQGRSSYEQYF. The CDR3, as DNA: TGTGCCAGCAGCACCCAGGGACGAAGCTCCTACGAGCAGTACTTC.

This chain links TRBV20-1 with TRBJ1-6, with D unresolved. Trimming removed 6 bases from V and 7 bases from J, with 16 bases in between. Germline CDR1 is DFQATT and CDR2 is SNEGSKA (reference sequence). The CDR3 spans 14 residues. The CDR3 here is CSATGGYGNSPLHF. The CDR3 DNA reads TGCAGTGCGACCGGCGGCTATGGGAATTCACCCCTCCACTTT.

The rearrangement uses TRBV28 and TRBJ1-2; 10 nucleotides line up with TRBD1. CDR1 and CDR2 from the germline V gene are MDHEN and SYDVKM. The CDR3 sequence is 13 residues long. J was trimmed by 8 bases and V by 5 bases; bases with no gene match: 5. The CDR3 is CASSEGQGRGYTF. The CDR3 DNA follows: TGTGCCAGCAGTGAGGGACAGGGGAGAGGCTACACCTTC.

The rearrangement links TRBV6-6 to TRBJ1-2, with 9 bases fitting TRBD1. The CDR3 has 14 amino acids. Germline loops: CDR1 MNHNY, CDR2 SVGAGI (reference sequence). Trimming took 6 bases from V and 6 from J; bases not matched to a gene: 8. The CDR3 protein is CASSHGGTGHGYTF. In nucleotides, the CDR3 is TGTGCCAGCAGCCACGGAGGGACAGGGCATGGCTACACCTTC.

This clonotype was recorded many times. The V and J genes are TRBV20-1 and TRBJ2-1, with D maybe TRBD2 (6 bases). CDR1 and CDR2 from the germline V gene are DFQATT and SNEGSKA (reference sequence). With 6 bases removed from V and 6 bases from J, the gap between germline ends came to 18 bases. The CDR3 length is 14 residues. CDR3: CSAVPGDSFNEQFF. As DNA, the CDR3 is TGCAGTGCCGTGCCCGGGGACTCTTTCAATGAGCAGTTCTTC.

This clonotype was recorded many times. The chain recombines TRBV7-8 with TRBJ2-6; tentative D call: TRBD1 (6 bases). Deletions cut 4 bases from V and 0 bases from J, with 10 bases between. The CDR3 extends over 16 amino acids. Germline assignment: CDR1 SGHVS and CDR2 FQNEAQ. CDR3 bases: TGTGCCAGCAGCTGGTGGACAGCCTCTGGGGCCAACGTCCTGACTTTC. Translation gives CASSWWTASGANVLTF.

This clonotype was recorded a few times. This sequence joins TRBV20-1 and TRBJ2-3; 14 nucleotides match TRBD2. There are 14 residues in the CDR3. From germline, CDR1 is DFQATT and CDR2 SNEGSKA (reference sequence). Trimming took 6 bases from V and 9 from J; bases not matched to a gene: 8. The CDR3, as DNA: TGCAGTGCAATAGGACTAGCGGGGGGAGAGACGCAGTATTTT. This gives the protein CSAIGLAGGETQYF.

There are many counts of this clonotype. V is TRBV20-1 and J is TRBJ2-7; perhaps TRBD1 as D (5 bases). Trimming removed 0 bases from V and 3 bases from J, with 15 bases in between. Germline lookup yields CDR1 DFQATT and CDR2 SNEGSKA (reference sequence). CDR3 length: 15 amino acids. The CDR3: CSARDPQATFYEQYV. CDR3 nucleotides: TGCAGTGCTAGAGATCCACAGGCTACATTCTACGAGCAGTACGTC.

This clonotype was counted at least ten times. V usage is TRBV10-2 and J usage is TRBJ2-1, with D perhaps matching TRBD1 or TRBD2 (5 bases each). V lost 2 bases, J lost 4 bases, and 9 bases lay in between. Looked up from germline, CDR1 is WSHSY and CDR2 is SAAADI. The CDR3 is 14 residues long. Written as DNA, the CDR3 is TGCGCCAGCAGTGAGGGGGGTCATTACAATGAGCAGTTCTTC. Translation gives CASSEGGHYNEQFF.

A few counts support this clonotype. The chain couples TRBV4-1 to TRBJ2-7, with D possibly being TRBD2 (6 bases). This CDR3 is 14 amino acids long. Germline V gene data show CDR1 as MGHRA and CDR2 as YSYEKL. Trimming removed 0 bases at V and 5 bases at J, with 11 bases between. CDR3 region: CASSQDSSVHEQYF. CDR3 bases: TGCGCCAGCAGCCAAGATTCTAGCGTCCACGAGCAGTACTTC.

This clonotype showed up many times. The chain uses TRBV14 and TRBJ2-7, with 10 bases matching TRBD1. Germline trimming cut 3 bases from V and 5 bases from J; bases unmatched to any gene: 4. CDR1 and CDR2 (germline): SGHDN, FVKESK. The CDR3 has 14 residues. The CDR3 is CASSHGTGVHEQYF. In DNA, the CDR3 is TGTGCCAGCAGCCACGGGACAGGGGTCCACGAGCAGTACTTC.

This clonotype has at least ten counts. This rearrangement joins TRBV2 to TRBJ2-1; 11 bases match TRBD2. CDR3 length: 14 amino acids. The V gene end was trimmed by 3 bases and the J gene end by 8 bases; junction bases not matched to a gene: 3. The germline V gene has CDR1 SNHLY and CDR2 FYNNEI. The CDR3 region has the DNA TGTGCCAGCAGTGATAGCGGGGGGGCCGATGAGCAGTTCTTC. This encodes CASSDSGGADEQFF.

This clonotype was seen repeatedly, ten times or more. The V gene is TRBV28, the J gene TRBJ1-5, with D hard to call. The CDR3 has 12 residues. V gave up 10 bases and J gave up 3 bases, with 10 bases separating them. Germline V gives CDR1 MDHEN, CDR2 SYDVKM. This CDR3 reads CATSMSNQPQHF. As DNA, the CDR3 is TGTGCCACCAGCATGTCCAATCAGCCCCAGCATTTT.

This clonotype was observed many times. V and J are TRBV29-1 and TRBJ2-1; D not certain. Germline values: CDR1 SQVTM, CDR2 ANQGSEA. Trimming pared 1 base from V and 7 bases from J, leaving 8 bases between. The CDR3 is made up of 12 amino acids. CDR3 nucleotide sequence: TGCAGCGTTGAAGGCGACGGGAATGAGCAGTTCTTC. Its protein product is CSVEGDGNEQFF.